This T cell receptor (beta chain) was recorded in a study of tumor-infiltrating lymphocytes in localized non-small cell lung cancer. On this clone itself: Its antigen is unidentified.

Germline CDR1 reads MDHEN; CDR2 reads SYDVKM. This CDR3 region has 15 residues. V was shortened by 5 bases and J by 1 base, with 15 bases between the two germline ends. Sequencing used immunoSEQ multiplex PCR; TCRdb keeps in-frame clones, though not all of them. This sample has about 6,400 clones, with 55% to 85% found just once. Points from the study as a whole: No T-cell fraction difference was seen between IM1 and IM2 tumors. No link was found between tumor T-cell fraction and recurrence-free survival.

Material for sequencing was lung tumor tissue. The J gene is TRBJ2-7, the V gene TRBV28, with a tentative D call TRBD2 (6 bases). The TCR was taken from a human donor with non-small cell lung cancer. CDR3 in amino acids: CASSPFTSPSYEQYF. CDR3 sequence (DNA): TGTGCCAGCAGTCCCTTTACTAGCCCATCCTACGAGCAGTACTTC.